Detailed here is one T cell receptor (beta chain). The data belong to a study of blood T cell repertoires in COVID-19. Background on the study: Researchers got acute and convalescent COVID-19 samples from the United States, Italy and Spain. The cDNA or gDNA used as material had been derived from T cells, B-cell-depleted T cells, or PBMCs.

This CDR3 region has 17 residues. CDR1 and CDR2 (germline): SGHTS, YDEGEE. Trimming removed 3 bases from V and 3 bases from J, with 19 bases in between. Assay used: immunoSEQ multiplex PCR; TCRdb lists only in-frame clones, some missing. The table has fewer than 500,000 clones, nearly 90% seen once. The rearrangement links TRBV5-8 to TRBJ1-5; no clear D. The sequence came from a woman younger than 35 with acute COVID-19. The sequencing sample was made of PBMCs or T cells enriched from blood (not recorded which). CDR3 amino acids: CASSWVATWRANQPQHF. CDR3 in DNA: TGTGCCAGCAGCTGGGTCGCAACTTGGAGGGCCAATCAGCCCCAGCATTTT.